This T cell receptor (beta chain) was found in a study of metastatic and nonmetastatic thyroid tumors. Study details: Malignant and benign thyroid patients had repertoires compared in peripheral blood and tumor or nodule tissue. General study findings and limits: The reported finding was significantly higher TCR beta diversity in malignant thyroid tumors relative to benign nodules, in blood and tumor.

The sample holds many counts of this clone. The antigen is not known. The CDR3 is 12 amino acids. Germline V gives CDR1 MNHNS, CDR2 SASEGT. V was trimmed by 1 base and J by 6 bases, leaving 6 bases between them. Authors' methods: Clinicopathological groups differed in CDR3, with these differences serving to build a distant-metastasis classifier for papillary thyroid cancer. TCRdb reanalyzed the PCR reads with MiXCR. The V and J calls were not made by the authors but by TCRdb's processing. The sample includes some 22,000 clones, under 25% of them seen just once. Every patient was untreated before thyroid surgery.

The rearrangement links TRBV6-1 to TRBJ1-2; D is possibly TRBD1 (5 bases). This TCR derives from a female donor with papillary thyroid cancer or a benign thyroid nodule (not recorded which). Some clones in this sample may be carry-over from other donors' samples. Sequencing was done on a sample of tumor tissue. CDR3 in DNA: TGTGCCAGCAGTGAAGGGGGCGATGGCTACACCTTC. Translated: CASSEGGDGYTF.